The rows below give T cell receptor beta chains drawn from one sample of a study of blood T cell repertoires in COVID-19. Generated by immunoSEQ multiplex PCR, the TCRdb table keeps only in-frame clones and is missing some. Found here are 250,000 to 300,000 clones, under 90% of them singletons; the top ten hold under 2.5%. Sequences were obtained from peripheral blood. Every receptor here comes from a man aged 45-60 years with acute or convalescent COVID-19. CDR3s include the opening cysteine and the closing phenylalanine or tryptophan. The D gene is left open where the match is weak. Clone size is not always given. Where it is, it says once, few, many or a class for expanded clones.

cdr3_aa: CASTWDTHSLQYF
cdr3_nt: TGTGCCAGCACCTGGGACACCCACTCCTTACAGTACTTC
j_call: TRBJ2-4
clone_size: NA
d_call: NA
v_call: TRBV12-3/TRBV12-4

cdr3_aa: CASTGTASSYNSPLHF
cdr3_nt: TGTGCCTCCACAGGGACAGCCAGCTCCTATAATTCACCCCTCCACTTT
j_call: TRBJ1-6
clone_size: NA
d_call: TRBD1
v_call: TRBV30

cdr3_aa: CASRRGAGYEQYF
cdr3_nt: TGTGCCAGCAGGCGGGGGGCGGGTTACGAGCAGTACTTC
j_call: TRBJ2-7
clone_size: NA
d_call: TRBD2
v_call: TRBV7-9

cdr3_aa: CAVTSGGNLATDTQYF
cdr3_nt: TGTGCCGTGACTAGCGGGGGGAACTTAGCAACAGATACGCAGTATTTT
j_call: TRBJ2-3
clone_size: NA
d_call: TRBD2
v_call: TRBV30

cdr3_aa: CASSSGQGPLMNTEAFF
cdr3_nt: TGTGCCAGCAGCTCGGGACAGGGCCCCTTAATGAACACTGAAGCTTTCTTT
j_call: TRBJ1-1
clone_size: few
d_call: TRBD1
v_call: TRBV5-4

cdr3_aa: CASSLGAEQMSPSPLHF
cdr3_nt: TGTGCCAGCAGCTTAGGTGCCGAACAGATGAGCCCATCACCCCTCCACTTT
j_call: TRBJ1-6
clone_size: NA
d_call: NA
v_call: TRBV7-9

cdr3_aa: CASSLAPLAGVETQYF
cdr3_nt: TGCGCCAGCAGCTTGGCCCCACTCGCGGGGGTGGAGACCCAGTACTTC
j_call: TRBJ2-5
clone_size: NA
d_call: TRBD2
v_call: TRBV5-1

cdr3_aa: CASSWGLASQETQYF
cdr3_nt: TGCGCCAGCAGCTGGGGACTAGCGAGTCAAGAGACCCAGTACTTC
j_call: TRBJ2-5
clone_size: NA
d_call: TRBD2
v_call: TRBV5-1

cdr3_aa: CASSRPLDTQSSYNSPLHF
cdr3_nt: TGCGCCAGCAGCCGCCCGCTGGACACCCAGAGCTCCTATAATTCACCCCTCCACTTT
j_call: TRBJ1-6
clone_size: NA
d_call: NA
v_call: TRBV5-1

cdr3_aa: CASSFGQGYEQYF
cdr3_nt: TGTGCCAGCAGTTTCGGACAGGGATACGAGCAGTACTTC
j_call: TRBJ2-7
clone_size: NA
d_call: TRBD1
v_call: TRBV12-3/TRBV12-4

cdr3_aa: CASSRNQGSNSPLHF
cdr3_nt: TGTGCCAGCTCACGCAACCAGGGAAGTAATTCACCCCTCCACTTT
j_call: TRBJ1-6
clone_size: few
d_call: NA
v_call: TRBV18

cdr3_aa: CASSLKGWGQGSNQPQHF
cdr3_nt: TGTGCCAGCAGTTTAAAGGGCTGGGGCCAAGGCAGCAATCAGCCCCAGCATTTT
j_call: TRBJ1-5
clone_size: few
d_call: NA
v_call: TRBV27

cdr3_aa: CASSPPGSWTEAFF
cdr3_nt: TGTGCCAGCAGCCCCCCAGGTAGTTGGACTGAAGCTTTCTTT
j_call: TRBJ1-1
clone_size: NA
d_call: NA
v_call: TRBV9

cdr3_aa: CASPRRGANTGELFF
cdr3_nt: TGTGCCAGCCCCAGGCGGGGAGCGAACACCGGGGAGCTGTTTTTT
j_call: TRBJ2-2
clone_size: NA
d_call: NA
v_call: TRBV30

cdr3_aa: CASTRGGTANSPLHF
cdr3_nt: TGTGCCAGCACCCGGGGCGGGACAGCTAATTCACCCCTCCACTTT
j_call: TRBJ1-6
clone_size: NA
d_call: TRBD1
v_call: TRBV7-9

cdr3_aa: CASSFAGGTYNEQFF
cdr3_nt: TGTGCCAGCAGCTTCGCGGGGGGGACCTACAATGAGCAGTTCTTC
j_call: TRBJ2-1
clone_size: once
d_call: TRBD2
v_call: TRBV5-8

cdr3_aa: CASRLALPGGYTF
cdr3_nt: TGTGCAAGTCGCTTGGCCCTCCCGGGGGGCTACACCTTC
j_call: TRBJ1-2
clone_size: NA
d_call: NA
v_call: TRBV12-2

cdr3_aa: CATSRDGGLEAFF
cdr3_nt: TGTGCCACCAGCAGAGATGGGGGCCTTGAAGCTTTCTTT
j_call: TRBJ1-1
clone_size: NA
d_call: NA
v_call: TRBV15

cdr3_aa: CASSRTPGQSTYEQYF
cdr3_nt: TGTGCCAGTAGTCGTACCCCGGGACAGTCCACCTACGAGCAGTACTTC
j_call: TRBJ2-7
clone_size: NA
d_call: TRBD1
v_call: TRBV19

cdr3_aa: CASSLDPGTTNEQFF
cdr3_nt: TGTGCCAGCAGCTTAGATCCCGGGACTACGAATGAGCAGTTCTTC
j_call: TRBJ2-1
clone_size: NA
d_call: TRBD2
v_call: TRBV11-2

cdr3_aa: CASSLPAGAEAFF
cdr3_nt: TGTGCCAGCAGCCTACCCGCCGGGGCTGAAGCTTTCTTT
j_call: TRBJ1-1
clone_size: NA
d_call: NA
v_call: TRBV6-6

cdr3_aa: CASSGGGHRIEQFF
cdr3_nt: TGTGCCAGCAGCGGCGGGGGCCATCGGATTGAGCAGTTCTTC
j_call: TRBJ2-1
clone_size: NA
d_call: NA
v_call: TRBV6-2/TRBV6-3

cdr3_aa: CASSPTGGLGSYEQYF
cdr3_nt: TGTGCCAGCAGCCCGACAGGGGGCTTGGGTTCCTACGAGCAGTACTTC
j_call: TRBJ2-7
clone_size: once
d_call: TRBD1
v_call: TRBV6-6

cdr3_aa: CASSLFLGTGYTDTQYF
cdr3_nt: TGTGCCAGCAGCTTGTTTTTGGGGACAGGGTATACAGATACGCAGTATTTT
j_call: TRBJ2-3
clone_size: NA
d_call: TRBD1
v_call: TRBV5-5

cdr3_aa: CASSLGVAGAVNTGELFF
cdr3_nt: TGCGCCAGCAGCTTAGGGGTAGCGGGGGCCGTAAACACCGGGGAGCTGTTTTTT
j_call: TRBJ2-2
clone_size: NA
d_call: TRBD2
v_call: TRBV5-1

cdr3_aa: CASGLGQGSSEAFF
cdr3_nt: TGTGCTAGTGGTCTCGGACAGGGTTCGTCTGAAGCTTTCTTT
j_call: TRBJ1-1
clone_size: once
d_call: TRBD1
v_call: TRBV12-5

cdr3_aa: CASSEANTDTQYF
cdr3_nt: TGTGCCAGCAGTGAAGCTAACACAGATACGCAGTATTTT
j_call: TRBJ2-3
clone_size: once
d_call: NA
v_call: TRBV6-1

cdr3_aa: CASMRTGPNTEAFF
cdr3_nt: TGCGCCAGCATGCGGACAGGGCCGAACACTGAAGCTTTCTTT
j_call: TRBJ1-1
clone_size: NA
d_call: TRBD1
v_call: TRBV5-1

cdr3_aa: CASSEVGGSGSEQFF
cdr3_nt: TGTGCCAGCAGTGAAGTGGGAGGGAGTGGTAGTGAGCAGTTCTTC
j_call: TRBJ2-1
clone_size: NA
d_call: TRBD2
v_call: TRBV6-1

cdr3_aa: CASRQGSEAFF
cdr3_nt: TGTGCCAGCAGGCAAGGGAGTGAAGCTTTCTTT
j_call: TRBJ1-1
clone_size: NA
d_call: NA
v_call: TRBV7-9

cdr3_aa: CASSQGQFSSYEQYF
cdr3_nt: TGCGCCAGCAGCCAGGGACAGTTCAGCTCCTACGAGCAGTACTTC
j_call: TRBJ2-7
clone_size: NA
d_call: TRBD1
v_call: TRBV4-1

cdr3_aa: CASSVEPGTNYGYTF
cdr3_nt: TGTGCCAGCAGCGTAGAACCCGGGACTAACTATGGCTACACCTTC
j_call: TRBJ1-2
clone_size: NA
d_call: NA
v_call: TRBV9

cdr3_aa: CASSQGQGLGNEKLFF
cdr3_nt: TGCGCCAGCAGCCAAGGACAGGGGCTGGGTAATGAAAAACTGTTTTTT
j_call: TRBJ1-4
clone_size: few
d_call: TRBD1
v_call: TRBV4-1

cdr3_aa: CASSLQGNYGYTF
cdr3_nt: TGTGCCAGCAGTCTACAGGGGAACTATGGCTACACCTTC
j_call: TRBJ1-2
clone_size: NA
d_call: TRBD1
v_call: TRBV2

cdr3_aa: CASSQDLPRGGQETQYF
cdr3_nt: TGTGCCAGCAGCCAAGATTTGCCGCGGGGGGGTCAAGAGACCCAGTACTTC
j_call: TRBJ2-5
clone_size: NA
d_call: TRBD2
v_call: TRBV4-2

cdr3_aa: CASSLGTGWSTGELFF
cdr3_nt: TGTGCCAGCAGTTTGGGGACAGGGTGGAGCACCGGGGAGCTGTTTTTT
j_call: TRBJ2-2
clone_size: NA
d_call: TRBD1
v_call: TRBV27

cdr3_aa: CASSLQGNYEQYF
cdr3_nt: TGTGCCAGCAGCCTACAGGGAAATTACGAGCAGTACTTC
j_call: TRBJ2-7
clone_size: NA
d_call: NA
v_call: TRBV5-4

cdr3_aa: CASSLAWGDSYEQYF
cdr3_nt: TGTGCCAGCAGCTTAGCGTGGGGGGACTCCTACGAGCAGTACTTC
j_call: TRBJ2-7
clone_size: once
d_call: NA
v_call: TRBV7-3

cdr3_aa: CASSNRARGDTEAFF
cdr3_nt: TGTGCCAGCAGCAACAGGGCCCGAGGGGACACTGAAGCTTTCTTT
j_call: TRBJ1-1
clone_size: NA
d_call: NA
v_call: TRBV7-9

cdr3_aa: CASSLEGSDTQYF
cdr3_nt: TGTGCCAGCAGCTTAGAGGGGTCAGATACGCAGTATTTT
j_call: TRBJ2-3
clone_size: NA
d_call: NA
v_call: TRBV7-9